This T cell receptor beta chain was sequenced in a study of cytomegalovirus exposure and HLA in healthy donors. The repertoire was sequenced with immunoSEQ multiplex PCR; TCRdb's copy has only in-frame clones and lacks some. The sample lists around 190,000 clones, around 86% occurring once. This CDR3 has 15 residues. V was cut by 7 bases and J by 4 bases, with 18 bases left in between. Germline V gives CDR1 SGHRS, CDR2 YFSETQ. The chain recombines TRBV5-1 with TRBJ2-1, with unresolved D. The sequenced sample was PBMCs. The receptor was isolated from a man between 25 and 39 years old in good health and CMV-seropositive. CDR3 amino acids: CASPCPSVNYNEQFF. The CDR3 DNA reads TGCGCCAGCCCCTGCCCCTCCGTGAATTACAATGAGCAGTTCTTC.